This T cell receptor (beta chain) was recorded in a study of neoadjuvant nivolumab and ipilimumab in lung cancer. This CDR3 region has 17 residues. Germline CDR1 is WNHNN and CDR2 is SYGVQD (reference sequence). V shed 2 bases, J shed 8 bases, and the junction held 14 bases outside the gene matches. TCRdb keeps only in-frame clones here, not all; method: immunoSEQ multiplex PCR. The table shows more than 25,000 clones, with roughly four fifths occurring only once. This clone has a handful of counts. Its antigen is currently unknown. Study findings and constraints: Only a small number of samples underwent TCR sequencing. Resected-tumor TCR richness correlated positively with pretherapy blood richness.

Material: tumor tissue, obtained after neoadjuvant nivolumab, alone or with ipilimumab, at or shortly before surgery. The chain is built from TRBV10-1 and TRBJ1-2; 10 positions agree with TRBD1. The origin of this receptor is an adult with non-small cell lung cancer. In nucleotides, the CDR3 is TGCGCCAGCAGTGAGCTGACAGGGGGCGAATACTCTCGGGGCTACACCTTC. Translated: CASSELTGGEYSRGYTF.